The TCR beta chain under discussion was sequenced for a study of cytomegalovirus exposure and HLA in healthy donors. Study findings and constraints: The authors later found HLA-associated TCR beta chains more clonally expanded than equally common others. Evidence from a later analysis indicated that most CMV-associated TCR beta chains looked HLA-restricted. Through in vitro validation, three CMV-associated chains were shown to be specific for CMV antigens.

Healthy bone marrow donors supplied every sample. Regarding this clone: Its antigen is unknown.

Use of 60 Vbeta and 13 Jbeta primers characterized the PCR. TCRdb's table, derived via immunoSEQ multiplex PCR, lists solely in-frame clones and lacks some. The data contain 70,000 to 90,000 clones, more than 70% of them seen just once; the ten biggest clones take up 2% to 2.5%. Germline CDR1 and CDR2: LNHNV and YYDKDF (reference sequence). J was trimmed by 10 bases and V by 2 bases; bases with no gene match: 14. The CDR3 is 16 amino acids. This sequence originates from a man between 40 and 49 years old in good health and CMV-seronegative. Sequencing input: PBMCs. This rearrangement joins TRBV15 to TRBJ2-1; TRBD2 agrees at 7 bases. CDR3 sequence (DNA): TGTGCCACCAGCAGATCCAGCGGGGAGGGTCGGAAGGAGCAGTTCTTC. Translation gives CATSRSSGEGRKEQFF.